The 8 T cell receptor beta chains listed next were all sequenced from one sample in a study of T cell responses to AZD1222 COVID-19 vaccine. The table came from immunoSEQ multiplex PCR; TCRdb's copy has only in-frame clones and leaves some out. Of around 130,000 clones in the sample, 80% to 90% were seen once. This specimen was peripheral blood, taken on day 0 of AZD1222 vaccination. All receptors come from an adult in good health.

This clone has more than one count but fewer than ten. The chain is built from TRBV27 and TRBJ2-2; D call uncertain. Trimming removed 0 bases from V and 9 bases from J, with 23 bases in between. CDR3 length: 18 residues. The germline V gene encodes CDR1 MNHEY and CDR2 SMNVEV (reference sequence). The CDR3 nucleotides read TGTGCCAGCAGTTTATCGGGTGGCGCCCACCTGGGTGGAAGGGAGCTGTTTTTT. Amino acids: CASSLSGGAHLGGRELFF.

The CDR3 sequence: CASGLALGRETQYF. CDR3 DNA sequence: TGTGCTAGTGGTTTGGCACTAGGGAGAGAGACCCAGTACTTC. The chain carries TRBV12-5 and TRBJ2-5, with a possible D match to TRBD2 (5 bases). V lost 1 base and J lost 4, with 10 bases in between. CDR1 is LGHNT, CDR2 FRNRAP, per germline. The CDR3 is 14 residues long.

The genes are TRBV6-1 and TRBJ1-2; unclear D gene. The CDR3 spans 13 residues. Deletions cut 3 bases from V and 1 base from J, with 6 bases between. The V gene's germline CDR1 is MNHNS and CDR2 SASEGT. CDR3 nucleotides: TGTGCCAGCAGTGACAGCCTTAACTATGGCTACACCTTC. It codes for CASSDSLNYGYTF.

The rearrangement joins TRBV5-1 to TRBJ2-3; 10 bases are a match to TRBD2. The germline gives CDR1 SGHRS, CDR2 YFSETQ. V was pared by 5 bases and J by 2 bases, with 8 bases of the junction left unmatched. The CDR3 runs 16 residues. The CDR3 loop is CASRELAGGPTDTQYF. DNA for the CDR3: TGCGCCAGCAGGGAGTTAGCGGGGGGCCCCACAGATACGCAGTATTTT.

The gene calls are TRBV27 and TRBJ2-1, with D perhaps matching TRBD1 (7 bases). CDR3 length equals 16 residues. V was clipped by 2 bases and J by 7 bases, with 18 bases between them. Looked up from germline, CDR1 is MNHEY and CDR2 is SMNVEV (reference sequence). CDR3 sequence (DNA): TGTGCCAGCAGTTTACTTTCCAGGGGGGTTTTAAATGAGCAGTTCTTC. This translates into CASSLLSRGVLNEQFF.

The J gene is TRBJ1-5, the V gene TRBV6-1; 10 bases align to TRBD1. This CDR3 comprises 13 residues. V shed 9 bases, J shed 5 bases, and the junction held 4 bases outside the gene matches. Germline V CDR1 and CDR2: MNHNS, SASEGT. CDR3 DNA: TGTGCCAGTTCGGGACAGGGGTATCAGCCCCAGCATTTT. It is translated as CASSGQGYQPQHF.

The CDR3 DNA reads as TGCGCCAGCAGCGGCTATGGCTACACCTTC. Protein sequence: CASSGYGYTF. The chain couples TRBV4-1 to TRBJ1-2; no clear D gene. Trimming took off 5 bases at V and 4 bases at J, with 2 bases between the two ends. This CDR3 has 10 amino acids. CDR1 and CDR2 from the germline V gene are MGHRA and YSYEKL.

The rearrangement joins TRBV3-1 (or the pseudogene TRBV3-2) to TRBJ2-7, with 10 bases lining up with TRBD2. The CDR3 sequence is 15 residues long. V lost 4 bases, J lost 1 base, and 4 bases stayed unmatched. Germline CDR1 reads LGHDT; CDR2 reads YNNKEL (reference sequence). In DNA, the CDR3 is TGTGCCAGCAGCCTCCTAGCGGGAGCTTCCTACGAGCAGTACTTC. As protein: CASSLLAGASYEQYF.